This T cell receptor (beta chain) was found in a study of blood T cell repertoires in COVID-19. Study background: PBMCs, B-cell-depleted T cells, or T cells were the source of the cDNA or gDNA that made up the material.

Deletions cut 5 bases from V and 8 bases from J, with 18 bases between. Germline V gives CDR1 SGHTA, CDR2 FQGNSA. There are 14 residues in the CDR3. As processed by the authors: Estimation of nucleated cell counts was performed using reference gene primer amplification. Here immunoSEQ multiplex PCR was the method, and the copy in TCRdb shows in-frame clones only, minus some. D and trimming come from the DNA, and the V and J calls and clone size come from that table. The data contain about 49,000 clones, about 70% of them singletons. The receptor was isolated from a woman in her sixties or seventies with acute or convalescent COVID-19. The sample was peripheral blood. The rearrangement links TRBV7-2 to TRBJ1-2; D remains unclear. The CDR3 reads CASSPDSGPGGYTF. In DNA, the CDR3 is TGTGCCAGCAGCCCCGACTCTGGACCGGGGGGCTACACCTTC.